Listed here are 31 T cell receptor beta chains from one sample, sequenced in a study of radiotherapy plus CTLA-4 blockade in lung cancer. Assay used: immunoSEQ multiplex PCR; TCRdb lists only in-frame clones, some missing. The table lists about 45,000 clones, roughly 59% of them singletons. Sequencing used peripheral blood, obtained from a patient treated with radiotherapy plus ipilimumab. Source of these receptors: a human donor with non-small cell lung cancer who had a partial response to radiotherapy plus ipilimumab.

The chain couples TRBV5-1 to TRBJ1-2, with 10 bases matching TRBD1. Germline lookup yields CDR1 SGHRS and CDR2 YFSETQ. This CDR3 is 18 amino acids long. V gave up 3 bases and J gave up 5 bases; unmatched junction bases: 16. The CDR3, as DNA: TGCGCCAGCAGCTCTACCCTACCTAGGGGGACAGGGGTATATGGCTACACCTTC. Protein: CASSSTLPRGTGVYGYTF.

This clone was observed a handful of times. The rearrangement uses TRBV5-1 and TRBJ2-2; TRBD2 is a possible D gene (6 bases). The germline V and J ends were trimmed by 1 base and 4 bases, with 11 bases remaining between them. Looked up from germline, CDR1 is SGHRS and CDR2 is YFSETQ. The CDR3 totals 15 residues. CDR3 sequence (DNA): TGCGCCAGCAGCTTGATTGCGGGGTCCACCGGGGAGCTGTTTTTT. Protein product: CASSLIAGSTGELFF.

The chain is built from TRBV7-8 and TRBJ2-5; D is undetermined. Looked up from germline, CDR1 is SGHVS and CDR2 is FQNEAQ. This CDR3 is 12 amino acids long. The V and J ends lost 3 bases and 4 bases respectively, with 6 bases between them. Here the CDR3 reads CASSFLGETQYF. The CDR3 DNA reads TGTGCCAGCAGCTTTCTAGGAGAGACCCAGTACTTC.

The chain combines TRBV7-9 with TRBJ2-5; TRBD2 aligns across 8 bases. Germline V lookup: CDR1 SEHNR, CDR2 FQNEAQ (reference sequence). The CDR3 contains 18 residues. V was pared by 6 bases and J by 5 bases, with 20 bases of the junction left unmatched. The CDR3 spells CASREDRDSAGVRETQYF. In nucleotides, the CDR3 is TGTGCCAGCAGGGAAGACCGGGACTCAGCGGGAGTTAGGGAGACCCAGTACTTC. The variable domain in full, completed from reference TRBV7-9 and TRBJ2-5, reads DTGVSQNPRHKITKRGQNVTFRCDPISEHNRLYWYRQTLGQGPEFLTYFQNEAQLEKSRLLSDRFSAERPKGSFSTLEIQRTEQGDSAMYLCASREDRDSAGVRETQYFGPGTRLLVL.

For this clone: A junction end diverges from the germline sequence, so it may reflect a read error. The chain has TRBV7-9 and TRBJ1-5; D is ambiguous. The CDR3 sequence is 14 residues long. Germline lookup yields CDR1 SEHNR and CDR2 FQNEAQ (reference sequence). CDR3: CASCREPQNQPRHF. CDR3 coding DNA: TGTGCCAGCTGCCGGGAGCCACAAAATCAGCCCCGGCATTTT. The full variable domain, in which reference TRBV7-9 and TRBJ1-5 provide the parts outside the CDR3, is DTGVSQNPRHKITKRGQNVTFRCDPISEHNRLYWYRQTLGQGPEFLTYFQNEAQLEKSRLLSDRFSAERPKGSFSTLEIQRTEQGDSAMYLCASCREPQNQPRHFGDGTRLSIL.

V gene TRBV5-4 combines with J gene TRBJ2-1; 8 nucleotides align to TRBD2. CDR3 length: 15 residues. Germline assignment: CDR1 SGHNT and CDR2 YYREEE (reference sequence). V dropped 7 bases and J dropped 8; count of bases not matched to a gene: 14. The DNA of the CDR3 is TGTGCCAGCCAAAAAGCTAGCGGGCTCCGGGATGAGCAGTTCTTC. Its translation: CASQKASGLRDEQFF.

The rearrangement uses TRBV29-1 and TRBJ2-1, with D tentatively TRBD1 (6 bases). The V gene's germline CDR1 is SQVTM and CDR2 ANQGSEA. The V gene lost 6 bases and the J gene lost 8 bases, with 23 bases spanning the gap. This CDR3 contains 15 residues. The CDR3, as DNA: TGCAGCGTAGCCGGGACACCCTTGTCCGTCGATGAGCAGTTCTTC. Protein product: CSVAGTPLSVDEQFF.

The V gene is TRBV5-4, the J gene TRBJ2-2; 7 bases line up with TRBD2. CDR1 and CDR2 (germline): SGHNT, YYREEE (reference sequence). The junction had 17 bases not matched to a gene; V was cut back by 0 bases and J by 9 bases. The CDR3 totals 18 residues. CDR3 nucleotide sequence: TGTGCCAGCAGCTTGGACAGTCTGGCTAGCGGATTACCCAGGGAGCTGTTTTTT. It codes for CASSLDSLASGLPRELFF.

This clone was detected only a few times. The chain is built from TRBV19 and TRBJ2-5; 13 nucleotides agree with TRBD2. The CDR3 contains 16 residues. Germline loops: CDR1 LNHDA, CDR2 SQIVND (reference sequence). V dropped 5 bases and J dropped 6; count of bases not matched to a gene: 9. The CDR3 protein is CASSPLLAGGPKTQYF. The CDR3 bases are TGTGCCAGTAGTCCCCTACTAGCGGGAGGGCCAAAGACCCAGTACTTC.

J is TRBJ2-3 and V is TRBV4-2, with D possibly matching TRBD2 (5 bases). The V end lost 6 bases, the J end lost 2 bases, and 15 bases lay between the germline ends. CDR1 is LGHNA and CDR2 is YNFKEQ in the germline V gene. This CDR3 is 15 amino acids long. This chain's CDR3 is CASSHDGLLTDTQYF. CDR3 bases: TGTGCCAGCAGTCACGATGGACTTCTCACAGATACGCAGTATTTT.

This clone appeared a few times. The CDR3: CASSQASGETQYF. CDR3 nucleotides: TGCGCCAGCAGCCAAGCTAGCGGGGAGACGCAGTATTTT. The chain is built from TRBV4-3 and TRBJ2-3, with TRBD2 matching 9 bases. Germline V CDR1 and CDR2: LGHNA, YSLEER. Trimming at V came to 1 base and at J to 9 bases, leaving 2 bases not matched to a gene. This CDR3 has 13 residues.

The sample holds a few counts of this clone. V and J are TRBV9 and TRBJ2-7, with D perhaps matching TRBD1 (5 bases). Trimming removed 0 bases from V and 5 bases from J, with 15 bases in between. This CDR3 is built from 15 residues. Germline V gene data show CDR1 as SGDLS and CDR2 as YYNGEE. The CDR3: CASSVGDKGYHEQYF. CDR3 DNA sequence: TGTGCCAGCAGCGTAGGAGATAAGGGGTACCACGAGCAGTACTTC.

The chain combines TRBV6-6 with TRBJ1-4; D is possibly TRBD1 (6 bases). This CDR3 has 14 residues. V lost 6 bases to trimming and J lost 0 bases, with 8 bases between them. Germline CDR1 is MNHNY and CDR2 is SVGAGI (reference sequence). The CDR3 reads CASRGQSTNEKLFF. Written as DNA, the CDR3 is TGTGCCAGCAGAGGACAGTCAACTAATGAAAAACTGTTTTTT.

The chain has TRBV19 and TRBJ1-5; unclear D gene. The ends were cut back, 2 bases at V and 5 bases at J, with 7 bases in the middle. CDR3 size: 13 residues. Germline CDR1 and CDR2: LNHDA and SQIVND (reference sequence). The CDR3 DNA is TGTGCCAGTAGTATACGCCCGGATCAGCCCCAGCATTTT. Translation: CASSIRPDQPQHF.

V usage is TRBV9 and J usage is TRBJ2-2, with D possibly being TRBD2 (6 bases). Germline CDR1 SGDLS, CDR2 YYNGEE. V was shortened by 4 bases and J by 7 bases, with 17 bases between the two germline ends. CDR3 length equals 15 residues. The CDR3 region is CASSPRGTTSGELFF. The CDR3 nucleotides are TGTGCCAGCAGCCCTCGGGGGACGACCAGCGGGGAGCTGTTTTTT.

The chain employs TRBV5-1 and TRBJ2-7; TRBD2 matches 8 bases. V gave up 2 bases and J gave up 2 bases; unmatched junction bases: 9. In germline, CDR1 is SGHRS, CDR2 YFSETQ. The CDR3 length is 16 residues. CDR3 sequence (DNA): TGCGCCAGCAGCTTTTCCTCGGGGGGGTTGCCCTACGAGCAGTACTTC. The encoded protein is CASSFSSGGLPYEQYF.

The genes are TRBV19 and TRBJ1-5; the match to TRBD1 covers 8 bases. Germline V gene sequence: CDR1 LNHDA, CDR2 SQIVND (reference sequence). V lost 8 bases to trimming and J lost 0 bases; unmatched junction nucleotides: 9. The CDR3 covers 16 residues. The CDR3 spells CASQGAPGYSNQPQHF. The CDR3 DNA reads TGTGCCAGTCAGGGGGCACCCGGATATAGCAATCAGCCCCAGCATTTT.

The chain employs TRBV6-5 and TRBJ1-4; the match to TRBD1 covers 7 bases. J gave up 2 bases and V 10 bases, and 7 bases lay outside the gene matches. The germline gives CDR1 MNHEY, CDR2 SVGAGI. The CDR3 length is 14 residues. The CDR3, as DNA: TGTGCCACCCGACAGGGATTGACTAATGAAAAACTGTTTTTT. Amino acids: CATRQGLTNEKLFF.

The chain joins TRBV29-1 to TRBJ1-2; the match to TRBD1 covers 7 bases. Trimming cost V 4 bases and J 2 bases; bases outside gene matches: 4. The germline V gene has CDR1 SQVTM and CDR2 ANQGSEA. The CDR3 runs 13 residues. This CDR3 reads CSVGPDRNYGYTF. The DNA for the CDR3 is TGCAGCGTTGGCCCGGACAGGAACTATGGCTACACCTTC.

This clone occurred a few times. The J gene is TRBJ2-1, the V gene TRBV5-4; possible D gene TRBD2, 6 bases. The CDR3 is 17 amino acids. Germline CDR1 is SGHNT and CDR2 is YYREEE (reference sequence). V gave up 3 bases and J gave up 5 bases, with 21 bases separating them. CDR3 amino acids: CASSSPRGSGLNNEQFF. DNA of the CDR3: TGTGCCAGCAGCTCGCCCCGCGGCAGCGGGCTCAACAATGAGCAGTTCTTC. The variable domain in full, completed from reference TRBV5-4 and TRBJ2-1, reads ETGVTQSPTHLIKTRGQQVTLRCSSQSGHNTVSWYQQALGQGPQFIFQYYREEENGRGNFPPRFSGLQFPNYSSELNVNALELDDSALYLCASSSPRGSGLNNEQFFGPGTRLTVL.

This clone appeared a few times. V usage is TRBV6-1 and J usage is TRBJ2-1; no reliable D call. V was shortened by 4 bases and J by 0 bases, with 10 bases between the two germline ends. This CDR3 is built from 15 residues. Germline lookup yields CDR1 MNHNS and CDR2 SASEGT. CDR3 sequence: CASSAVVNSYNEQFF. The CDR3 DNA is TGTGCCAGCAGTGCAGTTGTTAACTCCTACAATGAGCAGTTCTTC.

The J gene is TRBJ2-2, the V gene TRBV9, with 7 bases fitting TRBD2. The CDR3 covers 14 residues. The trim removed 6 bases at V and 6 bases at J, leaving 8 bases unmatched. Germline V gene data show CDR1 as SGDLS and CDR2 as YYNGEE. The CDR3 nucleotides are TGTGCCAGCAATCGTGGGGGGAGGGCCGGGGAGCTGTTTTTT. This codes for CASNRGGRAGELFF.

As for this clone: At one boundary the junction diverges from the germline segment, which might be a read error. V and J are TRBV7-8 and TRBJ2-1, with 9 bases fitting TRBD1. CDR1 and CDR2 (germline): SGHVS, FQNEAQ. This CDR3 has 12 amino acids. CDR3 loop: CASSSGTGNKIF. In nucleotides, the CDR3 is TGTGCCAGCAGCTCCGGGACAGGGAATAAGATCTTC.

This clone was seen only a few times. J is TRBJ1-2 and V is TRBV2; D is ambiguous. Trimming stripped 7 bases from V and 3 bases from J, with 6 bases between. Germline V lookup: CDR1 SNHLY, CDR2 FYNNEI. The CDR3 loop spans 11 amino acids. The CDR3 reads CASTHHYGYTF. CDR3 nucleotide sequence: TGTGCCAGCACACACCACTATGGCTACACCTTC.

CDR3 in DNA: TGTGCCAGCAGTTACGATCGGCTACAGGGCTACACCTTC. Translated: CASSYDRLQGYTF. The V gene is TRBV6-5, the J gene TRBJ1-2; D is uncertain. The CDR3 runs 13 residues. Germline lookup yields CDR1 MNHEY and CDR2 SVGAGI. V lost 2 bases and J 8 bases, leaving 12 bases between the germline ends.

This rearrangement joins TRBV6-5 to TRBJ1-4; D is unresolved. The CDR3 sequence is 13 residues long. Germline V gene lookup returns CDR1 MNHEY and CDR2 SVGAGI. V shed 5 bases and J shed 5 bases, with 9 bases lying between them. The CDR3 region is CASSRSWNEKLFF. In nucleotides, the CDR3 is TGTGCCAGCAGTCGGAGCTGGAATGAAAAACTGTTTTTT.

The CDR3 coding sequence is TGTGCCAGTAGTATAGGATCCGGGACAGGGATGGGCTACACCTTC. The encoded protein is CASSIGSGTGMGYTF. This rearrangement joins TRBV19 to TRBJ1-2; TRBD1 aligns across 9 bases. Trimming removed 1 base from V and 8 bases from J; junction bases left unmatched: 8. The germline gives CDR1 LNHDA, CDR2 SQIVND (reference sequence). CDR3 length equals 15 residues.

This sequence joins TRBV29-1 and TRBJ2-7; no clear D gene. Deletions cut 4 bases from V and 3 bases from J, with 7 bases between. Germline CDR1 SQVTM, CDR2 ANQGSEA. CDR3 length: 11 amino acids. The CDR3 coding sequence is TGCAGCGTTGTGTCCAGCTACGAGCAGTACTTC. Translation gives CSVVSSYEQYF.

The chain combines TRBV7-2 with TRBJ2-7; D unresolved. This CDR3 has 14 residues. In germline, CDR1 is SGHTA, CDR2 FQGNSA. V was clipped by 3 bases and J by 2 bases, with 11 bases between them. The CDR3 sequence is CASSLYASTYEQYF. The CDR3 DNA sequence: TGTGCCAGCAGCTTGTACGCCTCTACCTACGAGCAGTACTTC.

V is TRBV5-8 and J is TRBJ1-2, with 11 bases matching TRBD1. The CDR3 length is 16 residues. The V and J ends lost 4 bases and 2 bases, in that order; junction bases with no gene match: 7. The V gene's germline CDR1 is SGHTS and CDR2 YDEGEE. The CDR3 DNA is TGTGCCAGCAGCCCGGACAGGGGGCGGGGGAACTATGGCTACACCTTC. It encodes CASSPDRGRGNYGYTF.

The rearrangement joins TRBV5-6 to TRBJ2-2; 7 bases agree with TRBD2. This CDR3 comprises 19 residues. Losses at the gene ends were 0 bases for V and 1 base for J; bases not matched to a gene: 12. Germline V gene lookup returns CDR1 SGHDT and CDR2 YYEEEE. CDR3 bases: TGTGCCAGCAGCTTGGCCTTGTGGGAGGGCCGGGGGAACACCGGGGAGCTGTTTTTT. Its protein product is CASSLALWEGRGNTGELFF.